This T cell receptor beta chain was captured by sequencing in a study of cytomegalovirus exposure and HLA in healthy donors. Findings and caveats of the study: High specificity and sensitivity for cytomegalovirus status were reported for the classifier.

This CDR3 comprises 16 residues. V gave up 5 bases and J gave up 0 bases, with 14 bases separating them. The germline CDR1 and CDR2 sequences are MGHRA and YSYEKL. Amplification used 60 Vbeta primers and 13 Jbeta primers. Produced via immunoSEQ multiplex PCR; TCRdb's table is partial and in-frame only. The repertoire consists of about 64,000 clones, with over 75% occurring once and the leading ten covering around 10%. Concerning this clone itself: The antigen is not known.

This clonotype was obtained from a female donor in good health and CMV-seronegative. Source material: PBMCs. The chain carries TRBV4-1 and TRBJ2-1, with D tentatively TRBD2 (5 bases). The CDR3 spells CASSYTRTGSYNEQFF. CDR3 nucleotides: TGCGCCAGCAGCTATACTAGGACGGGCTCCTACAATGAGCAGTTCTTC.